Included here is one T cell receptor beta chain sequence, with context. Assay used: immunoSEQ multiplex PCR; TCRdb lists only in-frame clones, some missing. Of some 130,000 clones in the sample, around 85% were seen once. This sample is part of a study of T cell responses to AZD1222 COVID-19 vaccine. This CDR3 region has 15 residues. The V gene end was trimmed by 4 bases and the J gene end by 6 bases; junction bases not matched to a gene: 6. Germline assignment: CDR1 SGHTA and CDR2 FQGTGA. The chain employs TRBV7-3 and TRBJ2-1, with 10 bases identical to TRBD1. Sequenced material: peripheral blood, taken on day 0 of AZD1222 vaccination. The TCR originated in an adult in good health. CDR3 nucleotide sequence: TGTGCCAGCAGCTATTCGGGACAGGGGATCAATGAGCAGTTCTTC. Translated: CASSYSGQGINEQFF.